These 26 T cell receptor beta chains were sequenced from one sample in a study of T cells in Graves' hyperthyroidism and ophthalmopathy. The investigators amplified TCR beta CDR3 regions from RNA transcripts. Initially, a first-round RT-PCR of the TCR CDR3 employed the HTBI primer set. MiXCR was run by TCRdb on the multiplex PCR reads, yielding one entry per CDR3 protein. In the table there are under 350,000 distinct CDR3 sequences, around 23% of which are singletons. The sample was blood. The receptors originated from a woman in her forties or fifties with Graves' hyperthyroidism.

This clonotype was observed at least ten times. The chain links TRBV12-3 or TRBV12-4 to TRBJ2-3; 13 nucleotides match TRBD2. The J segment lost 3 bases and the V segment lost 4 bases, leaving 4 bases of the junction unmatched. CDR3 length: 16 residues. CDR3 DNA: TGTGCCAGCAGTTCACTAGCGGGGGGGCCTACAGATACGCAGTATTTT. It specifies CASSSLAGGPTDTQYF.

Concerning this clonotype: A much bigger clone sits one base away, suggesting this may be a read error. The rearrangement uses TRBV6-1 and TRBJ2-1; 7 bases match TRBD2. This CDR3 region has 16 residues. CDR1 is MNHNS, CDR2 SASEGT, per germline. The CDR3 DNA follows: TGTGCCGGCAGCCGAGGGACTACGGGAGTCTACAATGAGCAGTTCTTC. This gives the protein CAGSRGTTGVYNEQFF.

This clonotype was seen ten or more times. V gene TRBV19 combines with J gene TRBJ2-1, with TRBD1 matching over 9 bases. The germline V gene encodes CDR1 LNHDA and CDR2 SQIVND (reference sequence). There are 16 residues in the CDR3. With V trimmed by 6 bases and J by 2 bases, 8 bases remained unmatched. CDR3 amino acids: CASSPGTGKAYNEQFF. DNA for the CDR3: TGTGCCAGTAGCCCCGGGACAGGGAAGGCCTACAATGAGCAGTTCTTC.

This clonotype was picked up a small number of times. The rearrangement uses TRBV5-1 and TRBJ2-7; 9 positions agree with TRBD1. After removal of 3 bases from V and 2 bases from J, the junction contained 3 bases not matched to a gene. CDR3 length: 14 amino acids. CDR1 is SGHRS, CDR2 YFSETQ, per germline. In nucleotides, the CDR3 is TGCGCCAGCAGCTGGGACAGGGACACCTACGAGCAGTACTTC. This sequence encodes CASSWDRDTYEQYF.

In this sample, this clonotype turned up many times. The J gene is TRBJ2-5, the V gene TRBV28, with a weak D call TRBD1 (7 bases). The V end lost 4 bases, the J end lost 2 bases, and 20 bases lay between the germline ends. Germline V lookup: CDR1 MDHEN, CDR2 SYDVKM. The CDR3 has 17 amino acids. The CDR3 sequence is CASSSLGGGSLQETQYF. The DNA for the CDR3 is TGTGCCAGCAGTTCCCTCGGAGGGGGCTCGTTACAAGAGACCCAGTACTTC.

This clonotype was counted ten times or more. The chain employs TRBV9 and TRBJ1-6; possibly TRBD1 for D (5 bases). The CDR3 runs to 14 residues. Looked up from germline, CDR1 is SGDLS and CDR2 is YYNGEE. The germline V and J ends were trimmed by 3 bases and 9 bases, with 13 bases remaining between them. CDR3 loop: CASSADSRGSPLHF. CDR3 nucleotides: TGTGCCAGCAGCGCCGACAGTCGCGGTTCACCCCTCCACTTT.

This clonotype was counted at least ten times. As DNA, the CDR3 is TGTGCCAGCAGCCTTATTCCGGGAACTAGGACAGATACGCAGTATTTT. As protein: CASSLIPGTRTDTQYF. The V and J genes are TRBV11-1 and TRBJ2-3, with a tentative D call TRBD2 (5 bases). This CDR3 has 16 residues. CDR1 and CDR2 (germline): SGHAT, FQDESV (reference sequence). V was pared by 5 bases and J by 3 bases, with 18 bases between.

This rearrangement joins TRBV27 to TRBJ2-4; TRBD2 agrees at 8 bases. This CDR3 is 13 amino acids long. V shed 6 bases and J 5 bases; nucleotides not matched to a gene: 3. Germline loops: CDR1 MNHEY, CDR2 SMNVEV (reference sequence). The CDR3 loop reads CASRKAGENIQYF. The CDR3 coding sequence is TGTGCCAGCAGAAAAGCGGGGGAAAACATTCAGTACTTC.

Many counts were recorded for this clonotype. The chain employs TRBV4-1 and TRBJ2-7; a possible D gene is TRBD2 (6 bases). The CDR3 extends over 12 amino acids. The germline V gene has CDR1 MGHRA and CDR2 YSYEKL. The V end lost 1 base, the J end lost 9 bases, and 10 bases lay between the germline ends. The CDR3 DNA is TGCGCCAGCAGCCAAGGCCCCGGGGGGCAGTACTTC. Translated, it gives CASSQGPGGQYF.

Ten or more counts support this clonotype. The rearrangement uses TRBV5-1 and TRBJ1-1; perhaps TRBD1 as D (5 bases). CDR1 is SGHRS, CDR2 YFSETQ, per germline. There are 14 residues in the CDR3. Trimming took off 4 bases at V and 0 bases at J, with 10 bases between the two ends. The CDR3 nucleotides read TGCGCCAGCAGCGGGGACCCCATGAACACTGAAGCTTTCTTT. Protein: CASSGDPMNTEAFF.

This clonotype occurred a few times. The chain is built from TRBV20-1 and TRBJ2-1, with TRBD2 as a possible D gene (6 bases). V lost 3 bases, J lost 9 bases, and 15 bases lay in between. Germline loops: CDR1 DFQATT, CDR2 SNEGSKA (reference sequence). The CDR3 loop spans 13 amino acids. As DNA, the CDR3 is TGCAGTGCTAGTAACGGGAGAGAGGGTGAGCAGTTCTTC. It yields the protein CSASNGREGEQFF.

The chain has TRBV15 and TRBJ1-5; D unresolved. The CDR3 is 13 residues long. Germline V lookup: CDR1 LNHNV, CDR2 YYDKDF (reference sequence). Between the trimmed V and J ends, which lost 0 bases and 9 bases, there was a span of 9 bases. The CDR3 DNA reads TGTGCCACCAGCAGAGATAGACAAGGGCCCCAGCATTTT. It specifies CATSRDRQGPQHF.

This clonotype was seen repeatedly, ten times or more. The V call is TRBV28, the J call TRBJ2-2; no reliable D call. Trimming cost V 2 bases and J 3 bases, with 4 bases left between them. Germline V gene sequence: CDR1 MDHEN, CDR2 SYDVKM. This CDR3 region has 13 residues. CDR3 DNA sequence: TGTGCCAGCAGTTTAACGTACACCGGGGAGCTGTTTTTT. This gives the protein CASSLTYTGELFF.

This clonotype has a count of ten or more. CDR3 DNA: TGTGCCAGCAGTCTGGGGCTAGTAGGCAACATTCAGTACTTC. It translates to CASSLGLVGNIQYF. The rearrangement joins TRBV28 to TRBJ2-4; TRBD1 is a possible D gene (5 bases). The CDR3 runs to 14 residues. V dropped 5 bases and J dropped 7 bases, with 15 bases sitting between them. Germline lookup yields CDR1 MDHEN and CDR2 SYDVKM. Complete variable domain (other parts from reference TRBV28 and TRBJ2-4): DVKVTQSSRYLVKRTGEKVFLECVQDMDHENMFWYRQDPGLGLRLIYFSYDVKMKEKGDIPEGYSVSREKKERFSLILESASTNQTSMYLCASSLGLVGNIQYFGAGTRLSVL.

This clonotype was seen many times. CDR3 residues: CASSLVVGGESEAFF. CDR3 nucleotides: TGTGCCAGCAGCTTAGTGGTAGGGGGCGAGTCTGAAGCTTTCTTT. The chain uses TRBV11-2 and TRBJ1-1; 7 bases align to TRBD1. Trimming at V came to 1 base and at J to 6 bases, leaving 8 bases not matched to a gene. Germline V gives CDR1 SGHAT, CDR2 FQNNGV. The CDR3 is made up of 15 amino acids.

This clonotype was observed many times. The chain has TRBV19 and TRBJ2-7; D gene unclear. With 8 bases removed from V and 0 bases from J, the gap between germline ends came to 14 bases. This CDR3 comprises 14 residues. CDR1 LNHDA and CDR2 SQIVND come from the germline V gene (reference sequence). CDR3 sequence: CASAAKFGSYEQYF. The CDR3 DNA is TGTGCCAGTGCAGCTAAGTTTGGCTCCTACGAGCAGTACTTC. The full variable domain, its missing parts supplied by reference TRBV19 and TRBJ2-7, is DGGITQSPKYLFRKEGQNVTLSCEQNLNHDAMYWYRQDPGQGLRLIYYSQIVNDFQKGDIAEGYSVSREKKESFPLTVTSAQKNPTAFYLCASAAKFGSYEQYFGPGTRLTVT.

The gene calls are TRBV29-1 and TRBJ2-4; unclear D gene. This CDR3 comprises 15 residues. The V end lost 3 bases, the J end lost 1 base, and 13 bases lay between the germline ends. Germline V lookup: CDR1 SQVTM, CDR2 ANQGSEA. The CDR3 DNA sequence: TGCAGCGTTGACGGCGTCCCGCCCGCCAAAAACATTCAGTACTTC. It encodes CSVDGVPPAKNIQYF.

This clonotype was counted a few times. The chain uses TRBV14 and TRBJ1-2; D remains ambiguous. Trimming left V 6 bases short and J 5 bases short, with 13 bases between. The CDR3 has 13 amino acids. The germline V gene has CDR1 SGHDN and CDR2 FVKESK. The CDR3 is CASSSQDLYGYTF. CDR3 bases: TGTGCCAGCAGTTCCCAGGACCTATATGGCTACACCTTC.

This clonotype was seen ten or more times. The genes are TRBV28 and TRBJ1-5, with 7 bases matching TRBD1. The germline CDR1 and CDR2 sequences are MDHEN and SYDVKM. The CDR3 spans 15 residues. The J segment lost 0 bases and the V segment lost 6 bases, leaving 5 bases of the junction unmatched. CDR3 loop: CASRVTGVSNQPQHF. As DNA, the CDR3 is TGTGCCAGCAGAGTTACAGGGGTTAGCAATCAGCCCCAGCATTTT.

This clonotype was picked up many times. The genes are TRBV11-3 and TRBJ2-7, with unresolved D. This CDR3 is built from 13 residues. V lost 5 bases to trimming and J lost 3 bases, with 11 bases between them. Germline CDR1 is SGHNT and CDR2 is YENEEA. The CDR3 nucleotides read TGTGCCAGCAGCCCCGAAGAAGGCTACGAGCAGTACTTC. Translation gives CASSPEEGYEQYF.

The gene calls are TRBV6-1 and TRBJ2-1, with D perhaps given as TRBD1 or TRBD2 (6 bases each). V was pared by 6 bases and J by 9 bases, with 15 bases between. The CDR3 extends over 13 amino acids. Germline-derived CDR1 and CDR2 are MNHNS and SASEGT. CDR3 loop: CASSLSGGGEQFF. The CDR3 region has the DNA TGTGCCAGCAGCTTAAGCGGAGGGGGTGAGCAGTTCTTC.

V is TRBV28 and J is TRBJ1-3; no clear D gene. The V gene lost 6 bases and the J gene lost 4 bases, with 19 bases spanning the gap. This CDR3 contains 16 residues. Germline V gene lookup returns CDR1 MDHEN and CDR2 SYDVKM. Here the CDR3 reads CASSGGSQLYGNTIYF. CDR3 in DNA: TGTGCCAGCAGCGGAGGGTCCCAGTTGTACGGAAACACCATATATTTT. Based on the CDR3 plus reference TRBV28 and TRBJ1-3, the full variable domain is DVKVTQSSRYLVKRTGEKVFLECVQDMDHENMFWYRQDPGLGLRLIYFSYDVKMKEKGDIPEGYSVSREKKERFSLILESASTNQTSMYLCASSGGSQLYGNTIYFGEGSWLTVV.

This clonotype showed up many times. This sequence joins TRBV7-9 and TRBJ2-3, with 8 nucleotides matching TRBD2. The CDR3 contains 15 residues. Germline V gene sequence: CDR1 SEHNR, CDR2 FQNEAQ (reference sequence). Trimming at V came to 4 bases and at J to 2 bases, leaving 5 bases not matched to a gene. Written as DNA, the CDR3 is TGTGCCAGCAGCTACGGGACTAGAACCACAGATACGCAGTATTTT. Encoded protein: CASSYGTRTTDTQYF.

The table lists this clonotype with many counts. CDR3 DNA: TGCAGTGCTGTCGGTAGCGGGAGAGTTATAAGGGCCACAGATACGCAGTATTTT. It codes for CSAVGSGRVIRATDTQYF. This chain joins TRBV20-1 and TRBJ2-3; 9 bases line up with TRBD2. Looked up from germline, CDR1 is DFQATT and CDR2 is SNEGSKA (reference sequence). The CDR3 sequence is 18 residues long. With 5 bases clipped from V and 2 bases from J, the junction kept 17 bases outside the gene matches.

V usage is TRBV5-1 and J usage is TRBJ2-1, with D possibly matching TRBD1 (5 bases). Germline-derived CDR1 and CDR2 are SGHRS and YFSETQ. Between the trimmed V and J ends, which lost 4 bases and 7 bases, there was a span of 18 bases. CDR3 length: 15 amino acids. The CDR3 coding sequence is TGCGCCAGCAGCCTCAATCTTGCAGGGAATAATGAGCAGTTCTTC. Protein: CASSLNLAGNNEQFF.

This clonotype was observed many times. The V and J genes are TRBV30 and TRBJ2-3; possible D gene TRBD1, 6 bases. CDR1 and CDR2 from the germline V gene are GTSNPN and SVGIG (reference sequence). The CDR3 is 15 amino acids. V gave up 2 bases and J gave up 0 bases, with 12 bases separating them. CDR3 DNA: TGTGCCTGGAGTCCAGGGGCGCGGAGCACAGATACGCAGTATTTT. Protein sequence: CAWSPGARSTDTQYF.